The rows below give T cell receptor beta chains drawn from one sample of a study of T cell repertoires in cytomegalovirus infection. In TCRdb, the reads were re-called with MiXCR into one record per CDR3 protein. The sample shows some 200,000 distinct CDR3 sequences, 7.5% to 10% of them seen only once. Sequenced input: PBMCs. The receptors were gathered from a human donor in good health (CMV status not recorded). Some clones in this sample may be carry-over from other donors' samples. The CDR3 runs from the conserved cysteine through the conserved F or W. A D gene is named only where the DNA matches it firmly. Rows give clone size only sometimes, using once, few, many, or a class for an expanded clone.

cdr3_nt cdr3_aa d_call cdr3_length v_call clone_size j_call
TGTGCCAGCACCAGCATGAGGACAGGGGGCAACTATGGCTACACCTTC CASTSMRTGGNYGYTF TRBD1 16 TRBV7-2 many TRBJ1-2
TGTGCCAGCAGTTACCCTCTAGCGAACATTGGGGAGCAGTACTTC CASSYPLANIGEQYF - 15 TRBV6-2/TRBV6-3 many TRBJ2-7
TGTGCCAGCAGTTATGCGGGCTCTGGGGCCAACGTCCTGACTTTC CASSYAGSGANVLTF - 15 TRBV6-2/TRBV6-3 many TRBJ2-6
TGTGCCACCAGCAGCGATTATCTCCGGGACCCTAAGGATTCACCCCTCCACTTT CATSSDYLRDPKDSPLHF - 18 TRBV15 - TRBJ1-6
TGTGCCAGCAGTTTCGACACAGATACGCAGTATTTT CASSFDTDTQYF - 12 TRBV28 many TRBJ2-3
TGTGCCAGCAGTTCCCGGGACAGGGGGTGGGGGCAGCCCCAGCATTTT CASSSRDRGWGQPQHF TRBD1 16 TRBV27 few TRBJ1-5
TGCAGTGCTAGAGGACTAGCGGCTATGCTACAAGAGACCCAGTACTTC CSARGLAAMLQETQYF TRBD2 16 TRBV20-1 many TRBJ2-5
TGCAGTGCTCCGACTAGCGGGGGGGCGGGCGGGGAGCTGTTTTTT CSAPTSGGAGGELFF TRBD2 15 TRBV20-1 - TRBJ2-2
TGTGCCAGCAGCTCCCCAACGCCAGATACGCAGTATTTT CASSSPTPDTQYF - 13 TRBV28 many TRBJ2-3
TGTGCCAGCAGCGAAAAGAACAGGGGTACCTACGAGCAGTACTTC CASSEKNRGTYEQYF TRBD1 15 TRBV14 - TRBJ2-7
TGCGCCAGCAGCCAAGGGACAGGGGTCGACGAGCAGTACTTC CASSQGTGVDEQYF TRBD1 14 TRBV4-1 - TRBJ2-7
TGCGCCAGCAGCGTGGGACAGAAAATCACCGGGGAGCTGTTTTTT CASSVGQKITGELFF TRBD1 15 TRBV5-1 few TRBJ2-2
TGTGCCAGCAGCTTGCAATGGCCGCCCCCGAACACCGGGGAGCTGTTTTTT CASSLQWPPPNTGELFF - 17 TRBV5-5 many TRBJ2-2
TGTGCCAGCAGTTATCAGGGCAACACCGGGGAGCTGTTTTTT CASSYQGNTGELFF - 14 TRBV25-1 - TRBJ2-2
TGTGCCAGCAGTGTATCACAGTACAATGAGCAGTTCTTC CASSVSQYNEQFF - 13 TRBV12-3/TRBV12-4 many TRBJ2-1
TGTGCCAGCAGACCCATCCAGGGCACCGATTATAATTCACCCCTCCACTTT CASRPIQGTDYNSPLHF - 17 TRBV28 many TRBJ1-6
TGCAGCGTTTCTGAGGACTATGGCTACACCTTC CSVSEDYGYTF - 11 TRBV29-1 - TRBJ1-2
TGTGCCAGCAGCTTATCGATGCCTATGGAGCTGTTTTTT CASSLSMPMELFF - 13 TRBV7-2 many TRBJ2-2
TGCGCCAGCAGCCAAGATCGAGGGGTATACGGCTACACCTTC CASSQDRGVYGYTF - 14 TRBV4-1 many TRBJ1-2
TGTGCCAGCAGCGTTGGGACTAGCGGGAGAGAGACCCAGTACTTC CASSVGTSGRETQYF TRBD2 15 TRBV9 - TRBJ2-5
TGTGCCAGCAGTTACTCGACACTATCGGCGACCCAGTACTTC CASSYSTLSATQYF - 14 TRBV6-2/TRBV6-3 many TRBJ2-5
TGCAGTGCGGGGAGGTCGGATGAGCAGTTCTTC CSAGRSDEQFF - 11 TRBV20-1 few TRBJ2-1
TGTGCCAGCAGCCCCGAGATCGCGGCGAACACTGAAGCTTTCTTT CASSPEIAANTEAFF - 15 TRBV5-4 many TRBJ1-1
TGCAGTGGTCTTCTAGCGGGAGAGCCGGTCGAGCAGTACTTC CSGLLAGEPVEQYF TRBD2 14 TRBV20-1 - TRBJ2-7
TGTGCCAGCAGCTCAGGAGGGCTAGCGGGAGGCGGAGATGTCTTC CASSSGGLAGGGDVF TRBD2 15 TRBV7-2 many TRBJ2-1
TGTGCCAGCAGCTTAGCAGGGCACAAGAGAGGCTACACCTTC CASSLAGHKRGYTF - 14 TRBV7-2 many TRBJ1-2
TGTGCCAGCAGCTTGGCGGGGACTGGCGGGGGACAAGAGACCCAGTACTTC CASSLAGTGGGQETQYF TRBD2 17 TRBV5-8 many TRBJ2-5
TGTGCCAGCAGACGTGGGACGGACTCCTACGAGCAGTACTTC CASRRGTDSYEQYF - 14 TRBV7-2 - TRBJ2-7
TGTGCCAGCAGCGAACAGGGCTTGAACACTGAAGCTTTCTTT CASSEQGLNTEAFF - 14 TRBV9 few TRBJ1-1
TGTGCCAGCAGCACATACTCCGGGACTAGCGACCCCTACGAGCAGTACTTC CASSTYSGTSDPYEQYF TRBD2 17 TRBV7-9 many TRBJ2-7
TGTGCCAGCAGCTTAGCCCCAGATACGCAGTATTTT CASSLAPDTQYF - 12 TRBV7-2 many TRBJ2-3
TGTGCCAGCAGTTCTCTCCACCAAGAGGGCAGTAAAAACATTCAGTACTTC CASSSLHQEGSKNIQYF - 17 TRBV28 many TRBJ2-4
TGCGCCAGCAGCCAGGGACTAGCTCTAAATGAGCAGTTCTTC CASSQGLALNEQFF TRBD2 14 TRBV4-1 - TRBJ2-1
TGTGCCAGCAGTGTATACGGGCGGGCGAACACTGAAGCTTTCTTT CASSVYGRANTEAFF - 15 TRBV6-2/TRBV6-3 few TRBJ1-1
TGTGCCAGCAGCTTGAAGATCATCCCCGACACTGAAGCTTTCTTT CASSLKIIPDTEAFF - 15 TRBV5-6 many TRBJ1-1
TGTGCCAGCAGCGACATGGGCACTGAAGCTTTCTTT CASSDMGTEAFF - 12 TRBV7-9 - TRBJ1-1
TGCAGCGTAGATGACACTGGTGGCTACACCTTC CSVDDTGGYTF - 11 TRBV29-1 - TRBJ1-2
TGTGCCAGTAGTCCTGGGACGTTTCTGAACACTGAAGCTTTCTTT CASSPGTFLNTEAFF - 15 TRBV19 many TRBJ1-1
TGCAGTGCAGCAGCTAGCGGGAGGCTCGGGGGTGAGCAGTTCTTC CSAAASGRLGGEQFF TRBD2 15 TRBV20-1 - TRBJ2-1
TGTGCCAGCAGTCTCCACACACCGGACAGGGGGCCCCCGTATGGGCAGTACTTC CASSLHTPDRGPPYGQYF TRBD1 18 TRBV12-3/TRBV12-4 few TRBJ2-7
TGTGCCAGCAGTTTCCATGGGGGGGCGGACACTGAAGCTTTCTTT CASSFHGGADTEAFF - 15 TRBV12-3/TRBV12-4 few TRBJ1-1